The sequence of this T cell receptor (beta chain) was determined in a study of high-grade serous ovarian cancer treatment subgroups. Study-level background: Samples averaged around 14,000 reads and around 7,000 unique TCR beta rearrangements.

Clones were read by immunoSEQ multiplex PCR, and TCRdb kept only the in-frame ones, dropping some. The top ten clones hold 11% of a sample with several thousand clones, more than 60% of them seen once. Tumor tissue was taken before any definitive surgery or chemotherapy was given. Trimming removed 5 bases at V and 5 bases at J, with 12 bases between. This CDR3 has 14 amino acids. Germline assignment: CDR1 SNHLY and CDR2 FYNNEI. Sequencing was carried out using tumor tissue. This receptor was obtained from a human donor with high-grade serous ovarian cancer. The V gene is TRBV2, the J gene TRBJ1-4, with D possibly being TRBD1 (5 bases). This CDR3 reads CASSSGRPNEKLFF. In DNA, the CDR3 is TGTGCCAGCAGTTCGGGACGACCGAATGAAAAACTGTTTTTT.